The 17 T cell receptor beta chains below all came from one sample that was sequenced in a study of PD-L1 blockade in urothelial cancer. Time point defined: peripheral blood 6 weeks after treatment start. The repertoire was sequenced with immunoSEQ multiplex PCR; TCRdb's copy has only in-frame clones and lacks some. The sample lists 40,000 to 55,000 clones, roughly 86% occurring once. The starting material was PBMCs, obtained around atezolizumab (anti-PD-L1) treatment. These receptors all stem from a man aged 55 to 69 with urothelial cancer.

The rearrangement uses TRBV5-6 and TRBJ2-5; perhaps TRBD1 as D (6 bases). Germline CDR1 SGHDT, CDR2 YYEEEE. With 5 bases removed from V and 2 bases from J, the gap between germline ends came to 16 bases. The CDR3 totals 15 residues. CDR3 nucleotides: TGTGCCAGCAGTTTGAGGACAGTTCTACAAGAGACCCAGTACTTC. Encoded protein: CASSLRTVLQETQYF. Filled out from reference TRBV5-6 and TRBJ2-5, the complete variable domain reads DAGVTQSPTHLIKTRGQQVTLRCSPKSGHDTVSWYQQALGQGPQFIFQYYEEEERQRGNFPDRFSGHQFPNYSSELNVNALLLGDSALYLCASSLRTVLQETQYFGPGTRLLVL.

The rearrangement uses TRBV30 and TRBJ2-5, with 7 bases fitting TRBD1. Germline loops: CDR1 GTSNPN, CDR2 SVGIG (reference sequence). The CDR3 has 13 amino acids. V dropped 4 bases and J dropped 2; count of bases not matched to a gene: 4. CDR3 DNA sequence: TGTGCCTGGAATAGCAGGGGGCAAGAGACCCAGTACTTC. Its protein product is CAWNSRGQETQYF.

This sequence joins TRBV7-9 and TRBJ1-2, with a tentative D call TRBD1 (5 bases). The CDR3 runs to 15 residues. The germline CDR1 and CDR2 sequences are SEHNR and FQNEAQ (reference sequence). The germline V and J ends were trimmed by 4 bases and 2 bases, with 14 bases remaining between them. CDR3 nucleotide sequence: TGTGCCAGCAGCTCCCGGGGGACGGGGAACTATGGCTACACCTTC. Translation: CASSSRGTGNYGYTF.

This clone was detected a few times. V and J are TRBV15 and TRBJ1-1; 9 bases align to TRBD1. V was pared by 3 bases and J by 3 bases, with 5 bases of the junction left unmatched. Germline CDR1 reads LNHNV; CDR2 reads YYDKDF (reference sequence). This CDR3 contains 15 residues. CDR3 sequence (DNA): TGTGCCACCAGCAGGGGACAGGGTAGAGACACTGAAGCTTTCTTT. Translation: CATSRGQGRDTEAFF.

The rearrangement joins TRBV6-4 to TRBJ1-6; 8 positions match TRBD1. Per germline, CDR1 MRHNA and CDR2 SNTAGT. The CDR3 totals 15 residues. Germline trimming cut 1 base from V and 8 bases from J; bases unmatched to any gene: 4. The CDR3 bases are TGTGCCAGCAGTGACTTGGACAGGGAGGATTCACCCCTCCACTTT. Translation gives CASSDLDREDSPLHF.

V is TRBV19 and J is TRBJ2-5, with TRBD2 identical over 15 bases. Germline V CDR1 and CDR2: LNHDA, SQIVND (reference sequence). The CDR3 is made up of 17 amino acids. With V trimmed by 3 bases and J by 5 bases, 7 bases remained unmatched. As DNA, the CDR3 is TGTGCCAGTAGTATGGGTGGACTAGCGGGGGGGAGGGAGACCCAGTACTTC. Its protein product is CASSMGGLAGGRETQYF.

The chain carries TRBV19 and TRBJ2-1; weak D call: TRBD1 (6 bases). The CDR3 loop spans 16 amino acids. The V end lost 0 bases, the J end lost 2 bases, and 11 bases lay between the germline ends. The germline V gene has CDR1 LNHDA and CDR2 SQIVND (reference sequence). The CDR3 bases are TGTGCCAGTAGTATAGATCAGGGGACCCCCTACAATGAGCAGTTCTTC. Its translation is CASSIDQGTPYNEQFF.

The chain is built from TRBV9 and TRBJ2-2, with TRBD2 matching 8 bases. Germline loops: CDR1 SGDLS, CDR2 YYNGEE. This CDR3 spans 15 amino acids. The trim removed 0 bases at V and 9 bases at J, leaving 7 bases unmatched. The CDR3 DNA sequence: TGTGCCAGCAGCGTAGGCAGCGGGGGTTCACGGGAGCTGTTTTTT. This sequence encodes CASSVGSGGSRELFF.

This chain links TRBV9 with TRBJ1-2; D is undetermined. The CDR3 loop spans 14 amino acids. V was trimmed by 5 bases and J by 3 bases, leaving 14 bases between them. The germline gives CDR1 SGDLS, CDR2 YYNGEE. CDR3 residues: CASRPSGSDYGYTF. The CDR3 DNA sequence: TGTGCCAGCAGACCCTCGGGGAGTGACTATGGCTACACCTTC.

The V and J genes are TRBV2 and TRBJ2-7; D might be TRBD2 (5 bases). Germline V gives CDR1 SNHLY, CDR2 FYNNEI. The CDR3 length is 12 residues. The V end was cut by 4 bases, the J end by 4 bases, with 8 bases between. DNA of the CDR3: TGTGCCAGCAGTGTAGAGGGTTACGAGCAGTACTTC. Its translation is CASSVEGYEQYF.

The V and J genes are TRBV27 and TRBJ1-4; 9 bases map to TRBD1. V shed 5 bases and J 10 bases; nucleotides not matched to a gene: 8. The CDR3 sequence is 14 residues long. Germline V gene sequence: CDR1 MNHEY, CDR2 SMNVEV (reference sequence). CDR3 in amino acids: CASSLRDRVGKLFF. The CDR3 DNA follows: TGTGCCAGCAGTCTCCGGGACAGGGTAGGAAAACTGTTTTTT.

The gene calls are TRBV19 and TRBJ1-3; D is perhaps TRBD1 (5 bases). The ends were cut back, 1 base at V and 8 bases at J, with 15 bases in the middle. Germline V CDR1 and CDR2: LNHDA, SQIVND (reference sequence). CDR3 length equals 15 residues. This CDR3 is CASSIVGRGEDTIYF. The CDR3 DNA is TGTGCCAGTAGTATAGTTGGACGGGGGGAGGACACCATATATTTT.

The J gene is TRBJ1-3, the V gene TRBV6-1; maybe TRBD1 (6 bases). Trimming cost V 5 bases and J 2 bases, with 13 bases left between them. Looked up from germline, CDR1 is MNHNS and CDR2 is SASEGT. The CDR3 totals 15 residues. The CDR3 loop reads CASSNQGPTGNTIYF. The CDR3 coding sequence is TGTGCCAGCAGTAATCAGGGGCCGACTGGAAACACCATATATTTT.

The chain carries TRBV7-3 and TRBJ2-7; D gene ambiguous. This CDR3 comprises 15 residues. In germline, CDR1 is SGHTA, CDR2 FQGTGA. The V end lost 4 bases, the J end lost 3 bases, and 16 bases lay between the germline ends. The CDR3 DNA reads TGTGCCAGCAGCTCCAGACCCGACATACACTACGAGCAGTACTTC. It codes for CASSSRPDIHYEQYF.

This clone was counted a few times. V gene TRBV5-1 combines with J gene TRBJ1-6, with D possibly matching TRBD1 (6 bases). This CDR3 spans 16 amino acids. Germline lookup yields CDR1 SGHRS and CDR2 YFSETQ. V was clipped by 2 bases and J by 3 bases, with 12 bases between them. The CDR3 DNA is TGCGCCAGCAGCTTACTACAGGGTAGCTATAATTCACCCCTCCACTTT. This gives the protein CASSLLQGSYNSPLHF. The entire variable domain, with the rest obtained from reference TRBV5-1 and TRBJ1-6, is as follows: KAGVTQTPRYLIKTRGQQVTLSCSPISGHRSVSWYQQTPGQGLQFLFEYFSETQRNKGNFPGRFSGRQFSNSRSEMNVSTLELGDSALYLCASSLLQGSYNSPLHFGNGTRLTVT.

This chain uses TRBV19 with TRBJ1-2, with 12 bases aligning to TRBD1. Looked up from germline, CDR1 is LNHDA and CDR2 is SQIVND (reference sequence). V was pared by 3 bases and J by 7 bases, with 6 bases of the junction left unmatched. The length of the CDR3 is 15 residues. CDR3: CASSIRDRGRSGYTF. The CDR3 nucleotides are TGTGCCAGTAGTATTCGGGACAGGGGGCGCAGTGGCTACACCTTC.

The J gene is TRBJ2-7, the V gene TRBV5-5; 9 nucleotides align to TRBD1. Germline V gene lookup returns CDR1 SGHKS and CDR2 YYEKEE (reference sequence). V gave up 5 bases and J gave up 2 bases; unmatched junction bases: 5. This CDR3 spans 14 amino acids. CDR3 residues: CASSSTGGTYEQYF. Written as DNA, the CDR3 is TGTGCCAGCAGTTCGACAGGGGGGACCTACGAGCAGTACTTC.